The clone carrying this TCR beta chain was counted a few times. The CDR3 sequence is 12 residues long. Trimming removed 10 bases at V and 2 bases at J, with 12 bases between. The germline gives CDR1 ENHRY, CDR2 SYGVKD. It was with a sample-barcoded 5' primer and a J-beta primer mix that a second PCR of roughly 7 to 12 cycles was run. All samples yielded 2.5 million or more CDR3-containing paired-end reads. TCRdb reanalysed the 5' RACE reads using MiXCR and keeps one entry per CDR3 protein. Of 1.5 million to 2 million distinct CDR3 sequences listed, approximately 30% are singletons. This record belongs to a study of blood T cells in healthy people across ages.

The chain carries TRBV10-3 and TRBJ2-7; possibly TRBD2 for D (5 bases). The source of this sequence is a woman aged 25 to 45 in good health. The source material was blood. CDR3 sequence (DNA): TGTGCCACCCCTGACGGGGCCTACGAGCAGTACTTC. Translating gives CATPDGAYEQYF.